The 22 T cell receptor beta chains presented below share a single source sample, sequenced in a study of cytomegalovirus exposure and HLA in healthy donors. The study ran its PCR with 60 Vbeta and 13 Jbeta primers. Profiled with immunoSEQ multiplex PCR; TCRdb holds only in-frame clones, not every one. Among 150,000 to 160,000 clones listed, 80% were seen once. The specimen was PBMCs. The source is a man aged 25-45 years in good health and CMV-seropositive.

The CDR3 spells CASSMERELPNEQYF. CDR3 DNA: TGTGCCAGTAGTATGGAGCGGGAGCTCCCCAACGAGCAGTACTTC. The gene calls are TRBV19 and TRBJ2-7; 8 bases fit TRBD2. CDR1 is LNHDA, CDR2 SQIVND, per germline (reference sequence). V lost 3 bases and J lost 5; bases outside the gene matches: 9. The length of the CDR3 is 15 residues.

The chain uses TRBV6-6 and TRBJ2-5; 7 nucleotides agree with TRBD2. Germline lookup yields CDR1 MNHNY and CDR2 SVGAGI (reference sequence). The CDR3 loop spans 15 amino acids. The ends lost 6 bases at V and 5 bases at J; junction bases unmatched: 12. The chain's CDR3 is CASSQRGGAWETQYF. In DNA, the CDR3 is TGTGCCAGCAGCCAACGGGGAGGGGCATGGGAGACCCAGTACTTC.

This clone was seen a handful of times. The chain links TRBV29-1 to TRBJ1-1; no firm D call. Germline CDR1 SQVTM, CDR2 ANQGSEA. The CDR3 length is 12 residues. Trimming took 4 bases from V and 6 from J, leaving 12 bases between them. The CDR3 loop reads CSVVWAGSEAFF. CDR3 nucleotide sequence: TGCAGCGTTGTCTGGGCCGGTTCTGAAGCTTTCTTT.

The genes are TRBV9 and TRBJ2-2; TRBD1 matches at 7 bases. The CDR3 is 15 residues long. V was clipped by 3 bases and J by 5 bases; unmatched bases: 7. CDR1 and CDR2 (germline): SGDLS, YYNGEE. CDR3 nucleotides: TGTGCCAGCAGCGGAAGACAGGGTTTAACCGGGGAGCTGTTTTTT. It specifies CASSGRQGLTGELFF. Full variable domain (remainder filled in from reference TRBV9 and TRBJ2-2): DSGVTQTPKHLITATGQRVTLRCSPRSGDLSVYWYQQSLDQGLQFLIQYYNGEERAKGNILERFSAQQFPDLHSELNLSSLELGDSALYFCASSGRQGLTGELFFGEGSRLTVL.

This clone was found a few times. The CDR3 sequence is CASSLLDLERYQHF. The CDR3 DNA reads as TGTGCCAGCAGCTTGCTAGACCTCGAGAGGTACCAGCATTTT. The rearrangement links TRBV5-8 to TRBJ1-5; D not certain. Germline CDR1 and CDR2: SGHTS and YDEGEE. V was pared by 1 base and J by 12 bases, with 17 bases between. The CDR3 is 14 amino acids.

The chain uses TRBV19 and TRBJ1-1; TRBD1 is a possible D gene (6 bases). There are 15 residues in the CDR3. Germline assignment: CDR1 LNHDA and CDR2 SQIVND (reference sequence). V lost 5 bases and J 0 bases, leaving 13 bases between the germline ends. CDR3 DNA: TGTGCCAGTAGTCCGTGGGGGGGCATGAACACTGAAGCTTTCTTT. This sequence encodes CASSPWGGMNTEAFF. The full variable domain, completed using reference TRBV19 and TRBJ1-1, is DGGITQSPKYLFRKEGQNVTLSCEQNLNHDAMYWYRQDPGQGLRLIYYSQIVNDFQKGDIAEGYSVSREKKESFPLTVTSAQKNPTAFYLCASSPWGGMNTEAFFGQGTRLTVV.

The chain is built from TRBV27 and TRBJ1-1; D possibly corresponds to TRBD1 (6 bases). The length of the CDR3 is 15 residues. CDR1 is MNHEY and CDR2 is SMNVEV in the germline V gene (reference sequence). V lost 5 bases, J lost 1 base, and 14 bases lay in between. CDR3 residues: CASSPRTGQNTEAFF. Here the CDR3 DNA reads TGTGCCAGCAGTCCTCGAACGGGACAGAACACTGAAGCTTTCTTT.

V and J are TRBV10-3 and TRBJ2-7; TRBD2 matches at 9 bases. Germline-derived CDR1 and CDR2 are ENHRY and SYGVKD. The CDR3 runs to 15 residues. V gave up 1 base and J gave up 0 bases; unmatched junction bases: 1. CDR3 loop: CAISELLAGSYEQYF. CDR3 nucleotides: TGTGCCATCAGTGAGTTACTAGCGGGCTCCTACGAGCAGTACTTC.

The chain joins TRBV6-5 to TRBJ2-5; TRBD2 matches 11 bases. TRBJ2-7 explains the end of the DNA better; the J call may be wrong. CDR1 is MNHEY and CDR2 is SVGAGI in the germline V gene. The CDR3 runs 15 residues. CDR3: CASSYRLAGGLEQYF. For the CDR3, the DNA is TGTGCCAGCAGTTACCGTCTAGCGGGAGGTCTCGAGCAGTACTTC.

The genes are TRBV10-3 and TRBJ2-7; 8 nucleotides agree with TRBD1. In germline, CDR1 is ENHRY, CDR2 SYGVKD. CDR3 length: 16 amino acids. J lost 3 bases, V lost 0 bases, and 7 bases had no gene match. The DNA for the CDR3 is TGTGCCATCAGTGAGTCGTCGGGACAGGATATCTACGAGCAGTACTTC. Protein product: CAISESSGQDIYEQYF.

The CDR3 spells CASSLDLASGSYNEQFF. CDR3 in DNA: TGTGCCAGCAGCTTAGACTTGGCTAGCGGGAGTTACAATGAGCAGTTCTTC. The V call is TRBV7-2, the J call TRBJ2-1; 10 bases are a match to TRBD2. This CDR3 is 17 amino acids long. After removal of 1 base from V and 4 bases from J, the junction contained 7 bases not matched to a gene. Germline CDR1 is SGHTA and CDR2 is FQGNSA.

The sample holds a few counts of this clone. The chain uses TRBV6-6 and TRBJ2-5; D unresolved. V lost 0 bases, J lost 3 bases, and 8 bases lay in between. Germline V gene sequence: CDR1 MNHNY, CDR2 SVGAGI (reference sequence). This CDR3 has 14 residues. The CDR3 reads CASSYSEREETQYF. The CDR3 coding sequence is TGTGCCAGCAGTTACTCGGAGCGTGAAGAGACCCAGTACTTC.

V and J are TRBV6-5 and TRBJ1-5, with D possibly matching TRBD1 (6 bases). Deletions cut 8 bases from V and 4 bases from J, with 12 bases between. The CDR3 is 13 residues long. The germline V gene has CDR1 MNHEY and CDR2 SVGAGI. The CDR3 spells CASQEGGNQPQHF. DNA for the CDR3: TGTGCCAGCCAAGAAGGGGGTAATCAGCCCCAGCATTTT.

As regards this clone: Because the CDR3's place on the DNA is in doubt, the DNA is left out and the CDR3 is given as listed by TCRdb. CDR3 sequence reads: CSVAGGTESFF. The V and J genes are TRBV29-1 and TRBJ1-1. The CDR3 spans 11 amino acids, including both terminal residues. Per the germline V gene, CDR1 is SQVTM and CDR2 is ANQGSEA.

J is TRBJ2-5 and V is TRBV4-2, with 11 nucleotides matching TRBD1. The CDR3 sequence is 16 residues long. V shed 3 bases, J shed 4 bases, and the junction held 7 bases outside the gene matches. CDR1 is LGHNA, CDR2 YNFKEQ, per germline. Written as DNA, the CDR3 is TGTGCCAGCAGCCAGAGGACAGGGGGCATCACAGAGACCCAGTACTTC. Amino acid sequence: CASSQRTGGITETQYF.

This sequence joins TRBV6-5 and TRBJ2-7; 12 bases line up with TRBD2. This CDR3 spans 15 amino acids. J gave up 4 bases and V 5 bases, and 6 bases lay outside the gene matches. CDR1 and CDR2 (germline): MNHEY, SVGAGI. CDR3 sequence: CASSPSGRAGYEQYF. CDR3 DNA: TGTGCCAGCAGTCCTAGCGGGAGGGCCGGGTACGAGCAGTACTTC.

V is TRBV27 and J is TRBJ1-5; D call uncertain. V was clipped by 6 bases and J by 4 bases, with 16 bases between them. This CDR3 has 15 residues. The germline CDR1 and CDR2 sequences are MNHEY and SMNVEV (reference sequence). In DNA form, the CDR3 reads TGTGCCAGCAGCCAAAGCTCTACGGGGAATCAGCCCCAGCATTTT. Protein product: CASSQSSTGNQPQHF.

The genes are TRBV28 and TRBJ1-4; D remains unclear. This CDR3 has 12 amino acids. Trimming stripped 5 bases from V and 7 bases from J, with 8 bases between. Germline V gives CDR1 MDHEN, CDR2 SYDVKM. The CDR3 protein is CASSISGEKLFF. In nucleotides, the CDR3 is TGTGCCAGCAGTATTAGCGGTGAAAAACTGTTTTTT.

Comments on this clone: At one end, the junction sequence differs from germline, possibly due to a read error. The genes are TRBV7-9 and TRBJ2-7; TRBD2 aligns across 10 bases. The CDR3 length is 15 residues. Germline-derived CDR1 and CDR2 are SEHNR and FQNEAQ (reference sequence). The CDR3 region has the DNA TGTTCCAGCAGCTTAGCTTTAGCGGGAGGCCACGAGCAGTACTTC. This translates into CSSSLALAGGHEQYF.

The chain uses TRBV28 and TRBJ1-5, with TRBD1 identical over 7 bases. The J segment lost 2 bases and the V segment lost 5 bases, leaving 9 bases of the junction unmatched. The CDR3 is 16 residues long. CDR1 MDHEN and CDR2 SYDVKM come from the germline V gene. CDR3 loop: CASSPTYTGGNQPQHF. The CDR3 DNA reads as TGTGCCAGCAGTCCCACCTATACAGGGGGCAATCAGCCCCAGCATTTT.

V and J are TRBV2 and TRBJ2-5; 10 bases agree with TRBD2. The trim removed 5 bases at V and 3 bases at J, leaving 6 bases unmatched. The CDR3 extends over 15 amino acids. Germline-derived CDR1 and CDR2 are SNHLY and FYNNEI. The CDR3 bases are TGTGCCAGCAGTCGGCTAGCGGGAGCCGAAGAGACCCAGTACTTC. It translates to CASSRLAGAEETQYF.

The rearrangement uses TRBV28 and TRBJ1-2; TRBD1 might be the D (6 bases). The V end was cut by 2 bases, the J end by 8 bases, with 12 bases between. Germline CDR1 MDHEN, CDR2 SYDVKM. The CDR3 is made up of 13 amino acids. CDR3 sequence (DNA): TGTGCCAGCAGTTTAGCAGGGGATGGAGGCTACACCTTC. This encodes CASSLAGDGGYTF.